These 27 T cell receptor beta chains were all obtained from the same sample, sequenced in a study of graft-versus-host responses after intestinal transplantation. The assay was immunoSEQ multiplex PCR, and TCRdb's table has in-frame clones only and misses some. This table has about 88,000 clones, about 94% appearing once. These receptors' antigens are unknown. This material consisted of unstimulated CD4+ T cells sorted from spleen or lymph node cells, taken before transplant. Receptors originate from a human donor who was the organ donor for an intestinal transplant.

J is TRBJ1-2 and V is TRBV6-6; D perhaps matches TRBD1 (6 bases). Trimming stripped 4 bases from V and 7 bases from J, with 13 bases between. Looked up from germline, CDR1 is MNHNY and CDR2 is SVGAGI (reference sequence). The CDR3 is 13 residues long. This CDR3 is CASSWGYRAGYTF. The CDR3 DNA reads TGTGCCAGCAGTTGGGGTTACAGGGCTGGCTACACCTTC.

V and J are TRBV11-2 and TRBJ1-5; TRBD1 matches at 7 bases. The CDR3 contains 15 residues. Trimming cost V 0 bases and J 3 bases; bases outside gene matches: 2. Germline CDR1 reads SGHAT; CDR2 reads FQNNGV. The CDR3 nucleotides are TGTGCCAGCAGCTTAGATGGGACAGCCAATCAGCCCCAGCATTTT. Translated: CASSLDGTANQPQHF. Drawing the rest from reference TRBV11-2 and TRBJ1-5, the complete variable domain is EAGVAQSPRYKIIEKRQSVAFWCNPISGHATLYWYQQILGQGPKLLIQFQNNGVVDDSQLPKDRFSAERLKGVDSTLKIQPAKLEDSAVYLCASSLDGTANQPQHFGDGTRLSIL.

CDR3: CASSVVAVNSPLHF. CDR3 in DNA: TGTGCCAGCAGCGTAGTCGCAGTTAATTCACCCCTCCACTTT. The gene calls are TRBV9 and TRBJ1-6; D gene uncertain. Trimming took off 0 bases at V and 6 bases at J, with 7 bases between the two ends. In germline, CDR1 is SGDLS, CDR2 YYNGEE. CDR3 length equals 14 residues.

The chain uses TRBV11-2 and TRBJ1-5, with D unclear. V lost 2 bases to trimming and J lost 0 bases, with 14 bases between them. Germline values: CDR1 SGHAT, CDR2 FQNNGV. CDR3 length equals 17 residues. The CDR3 sequence: CASSLNTGDYSNQPQHF. As DNA, the CDR3 is TGTGCCAGCAGCTTAAATACCGGGGATTATAGCAATCAGCCCCAGCATTTT.

V is TRBV7-2 and J is TRBJ1-1, with 7 nucleotides matching TRBD1. With V trimmed by 5 bases and J by 1 base, 7 bases remained unmatched. The CDR3 sequence is 15 residues long. Looked up from germline, CDR1 is SGHTA and CDR2 is FQGNSA. The CDR3 DNA sequence: TGTGCCAGCAGCCCCGGGGACAGTTGGAACACTGAAGCTTTCTTT. Its protein product is CASSPGDSWNTEAFF.

The chain carries TRBV5-6 and TRBJ1-4, with D uncertain. Per germline, CDR1 SGHDT and CDR2 YYEEEE. The CDR3 runs 12 residues. Trimming stripped 4 bases from V and 7 bases from J, with 8 bases between. CDR3: CASSGRSEKLFF. In DNA, the CDR3 is TGTGCCAGCAGCGGGCGGAGTGAAAAACTGTTTTTT.

This chain links TRBV13 with TRBJ1-2, with 8 bases identical to TRBD1. CDR1 and CDR2 from the germline V gene are PRHDT and FYEKMQ (reference sequence). Trimming took 0 bases from V and 8 from J; bases not matched to a gene: 23. This CDR3 spans 20 amino acids. In DNA, the CDR3 is TGTGCCAGCAGCTTAGGCCGATGGACAGGGCACTCCTCGGAATCTACAGGCTACACCTTC. Its translation is CASSLGRWTGHSSESTGYTF.

The chain recombines TRBV29-1 with TRBJ2-7, with D possibly being TRBD2 (5 bases). This CDR3 region has 12 residues. V was pared by 0 bases and J by 4 bases, with 7 bases between. Germline V gene lookup returns CDR1 SQVTM and CDR2 ANQGSEA. CDR3 protein: CSVEDRRYEQYF. The CDR3 nucleotides read TGCAGCGTTGAAGATCGGAGGTACGAGCAGTACTTC.

This chain uses TRBV18 with TRBJ1-4; 9 bases match TRBD1. The ends lost 5 bases at V and 8 bases at J; junction bases unmatched: 6. Germline V gives CDR1 KGHSH, CDR2 LQKENI. The CDR3 covers 14 residues. CDR3 region: CASSSDRGREKLFF. The CDR3 region has the DNA TGTGCCAGCTCATCGGACAGGGGTAGGGAAAAACTGTTTTTT. Using reference TRBV18 and TRBJ1-4 for the parts outside the CDR3, the full variable domain is NAGVMQNPRHLVRRRGQEARLRCSPMKGHSHVYWYRQLPEEGLKFMVYLQKENIIDESGMPKERFSAEFPKEGPSILRIQQVVRGDSAAYFCASSSDRGREKLFFGSGTQLSVL.

The genes are TRBV11-3 and TRBJ2-4; no clear D. Germline V CDR1 and CDR2: SGHNT, YENEEA. The CDR3 is 14 residues long. V gave up 5 bases and J gave up 7 bases, with 15 bases separating them. This CDR3 reads CASSPGRTLNIQYF. The CDR3 DNA reads as TGTGCCAGCAGCCCGGGTCGAACCCTTAACATTCAGTACTTC.

The chain recombines TRBV5-6 with TRBJ1-1; 7 bases match TRBD1. There are 14 residues in the CDR3. The junction had 12 bases not matched to a gene; V was cut back by 3 bases and J by 10 bases. Germline CDR1 SGHDT, CDR2 YYEEEE. CDR3 sequence: CASSSGTALWGAFF. For the CDR3, the DNA is TGTGCCAGCAGCTCCGGGACAGCACTATGGGGAGCTTTCTTT.

The chain links TRBV9 to TRBJ2-5, with a tentative D call TRBD2 (6 bases). The CDR3 is 16 residues long. Germline V lookup: CDR1 SGDLS, CDR2 YYNGEE. Trimming took off 0 bases at V and 4 bases at J, with 16 bases between the two ends. The DNA for the CDR3 is TGTGCCAGCAGCGTAGGCGGGGCTCAACGGGGAGAGACCCAGTACTTC. Translation gives CASSVGGAQRGETQYF.

This clone was counted once. The junction does not match germline at one end; this may be a read error. The chain recombines TRBV7-7 with TRBJ2-1, with D tentatively TRBD1 (6 bases). Germline V gives CDR1 SSHAT, CDR2 FNYEAQ (reference sequence). The CDR3 is 16 residues long. CDR3: CASSLGSRGFYNEQFF. CDR3 DNA: TGTGCTAGCAGCTTAGGATCCAGGGGCTTCTACAATGAGCAGTTCTTC.

The chain combines TRBV19 with TRBJ1-5, with D perhaps TRBD1 (6 bases). CDR1 and CDR2 from the germline V gene are LNHDA and SQIVND (reference sequence). The V and J ends lost 7 bases and 0 bases respectively, with 10 bases between them. The CDR3 is 14 amino acids. DNA of the CDR3: TGTGCCAGTAAAGGGGGTTATAGCAATCAGCCCCAGCATTTT. Protein: CASKGGYSNQPQHF.

The V gene is TRBV6-4, the J gene TRBJ1-2; no clear D gene. Deletions cut 6 bases from V and 6 bases from J, with 14 bases between. The CDR3 runs 13 residues. Germline CDR1 reads MRHNA; CDR2 reads SNTAGT. CDR3 coding DNA: TGTGCCAGCAGCGAGACCGGGGATGATGGCTACACCTTC. Encoded protein: CASSETGDDGYTF.

The chain has TRBV5-4 and TRBJ2-7, with D possibly TRBD1 on 5 matching bases. CDR1 SGHNT and CDR2 YYREEE come from the germline V gene (reference sequence). The CDR3 runs to 13 residues. V gave up 0 bases and J gave up 5 bases, with 9 bases separating them. DNA of the CDR3: TGTGCCAGCAGCTTGGACAGGACCCACGAGCAGTACTTC. Protein sequence: CASSLDRTHEQYF.

Only one count was recorded for this clone. The gene calls are TRBV28 and TRBJ2-2; 7 bases map to TRBD2. The germline CDR1 and CDR2 sequences are MDHEN and SYDVKM. J gave up 3 bases and V 5 bases, and 6 bases lay outside the gene matches. The CDR3 runs 15 residues. The CDR3 sequence is CASSRASGYTGELFF. Written as DNA, the CDR3 is TGTGCCAGCAGTAGGGCTAGCGGCTACACCGGGGAGCTGTTTTTT.

The V and J genes are TRBV29-1 and TRBJ1-3; TRBD1 is a possible D gene (6 bases). The CDR3 consists of 13 residues. In germline, CDR1 is SQVTM, CDR2 ANQGSEA. V was cut by 6 bases and J by 3 bases, with 12 bases left in between. The CDR3 bases are TGCAGCGTCACAGGGCTTTTTGGAAACACCATATATTTT. Its protein product is CSVTGLFGNTIYF.

The chain uses TRBV30 and TRBJ1-2; D not resolved. CDR3 length: 19 amino acids. The V end lost 4 bases, the J end lost 2 bases, and 29 bases lay between the germline ends. Per germline, CDR1 GTSNPN and CDR2 SVGIG (reference sequence). CDR3 loop: CAWMLLRNRAVRLNYGYTF. CDR3 coding DNA: TGTGCCTGGATGCTATTAAGAAACCGGGCCGTAAGATTGAACTATGGCTACACCTTC. Full variable domain (outside the CDR3, taken from reference TRBV30 and TRBJ1-2): SQTIHQWPATLVQPVGSPLSLECTVEGTSNPNLYWYRQAAGRGLQLLFYSVGIGQISSEVPQNLSASRPQDRQFILSSKKLLLSDSGFYLCAWMLLRNRAVRLNYGYTFGSGTRLTVV.

The CDR3 bases are TGCGCCAGCAGCTTAATTGGGGTTTCCTACGAGCAGTACTTC. It specifies CASSLIGVSYEQYF. The genes are TRBV5-1 and TRBJ2-5; D is undetermined. The J call may be faulty, since TRBJ2-7 better matches the DNA end. The V gene's germline CDR1 is SGHRS and CDR2 YFSETQ. CDR3 length: 14 residues.

This chain joins TRBV28 and TRBJ2-2; 7 bases agree with TRBD1. This CDR3 region has 15 residues. V lost 6 bases to trimming and J lost 5 bases; unmatched junction nucleotides: 9. The germline V gene has CDR1 MDHEN and CDR2 SYDVKM. CDR3: CASSSLDRVTGELFF. The CDR3 bases are TGTGCCAGCAGCTCCTTAGACAGGGTGACCGGGGAGCTGTTTTTT.

The rearrangement links TRBV19 to TRBJ1-2; TRBD1 is a possible D gene (5 bases). The germline gives CDR1 LNHDA, CDR2 SQIVND (reference sequence). The V gene lost 0 bases and the J gene lost 8 bases, with 16 bases spanning the gap. This CDR3 region has 15 residues. The CDR3 protein is CASSIDYKGLSGYTF. The DNA for the CDR3 is TGTGCCAGTAGTATAGATTATAAGGGGTTGAGCGGCTACACCTTC.

This clone was counted a single time. The rearrangement joins TRBV28 to TRBJ2-7; 7 bases are shared with TRBD2. The CDR3 totals 14 residues. The germline CDR1 and CDR2 sequences are MDHEN and SYDVKM. Trimming removed 6 bases from V and 1 base from J; junction bases left unmatched: 6. CDR3 residues: CASSSWGGSYEQYF. The CDR3, as DNA: TGTGCCAGCAGCTCGTGGGGGGGTTCCTACGAGCAGTACTTC.

The V gene is TRBV6-5, the J gene TRBJ2-1; D unclear. CDR1 MNHEY and CDR2 SVGAGI come from the germline V gene. The germline V and J ends were trimmed by 0 bases and 4 bases, with 7 bases remaining between them. There are 14 residues in the CDR3. This chain's CDR3 is CASSYSSDYNEQFF. The CDR3 DNA sequence: TGTGCCAGCAGTTACTCGTCGGATTACAATGAGCAGTTCTTC.

A single count supports this clone. The chain's CDR3 is CASSYSRLYEQFF. In nucleotides, the CDR3 is TGTGCCAGCAGTTACTCGAGGTTATATGAGCAGTTCTTC. This rearrangement joins TRBV6-5 to TRBJ2-1; D not resolved. The CDR3 is 13 amino acids. Per the germline V gene, CDR1 is MNHEY and CDR2 is SVGAGI. The V and J ends lost 0 bases and 8 bases respectively, with 8 bases between them.

This chain connects TRBV7-9 to TRBJ2-5; 11 bases match TRBD2. The V and J ends lost 6 bases and 1 base, in that order; junction bases with no gene match: 4. The CDR3 sequence is 15 residues long. Germline CDR1 SEHNR, CDR2 FQNEAQ (reference sequence). The CDR3 coding sequence is TGTGCCAGCAGTTCCGGGACTAGCGGCCAAGAGACCCAGTACTTC. Translated, it gives CASSSGTSGQETQYF.

The chain links TRBV30 to TRBJ1-6, with D perhaps matching TRBD1 (6 bases). The CDR3 has 14 residues. V lost 2 bases and J lost 8, with 13 bases in between. Germline CDR1 GTSNPN, CDR2 SVGIG (reference sequence). CDR3 sequence: CAWSRSGGDSPLHF. Here the CDR3 DNA reads TGTGCCTGGAGTCGGTCGGGGGGCGATTCACCCCTCCACTTT.